The rows below give T cell receptor beta chains drawn from one sample of a study of B cell selection in AIRE deficiency. Produced via immunoSEQ multiplex PCR; TCRdb's table is partial and in-frame only. The sample has 20,000 to 25,000 clones; about 94% are singletons. Sequenced input: Tregs sorted from PBMCs. Receptors were obtained from a human donor with AIRE deficiency. The conserved cysteine and the conserved F or W are not part of the CDR3 here. Fields, in order: V gene, J gene, CDR3 protein.

v_call: TRBV4-1; j_call: TRBJ2-5; cdr3_aa: ASSRDWLGYAQY
v_call: TRBV9; j_call: TRBJ1-2; cdr3_aa: ASSVMPGQNYGYT
v_call: TRBV11-3; j_call: TRBJ2-1; cdr3_aa: ASSPSGSLRNEQF
v_call: TRBV28; j_call: TRBJ2-7; cdr3_aa: ASKGSGPTYEQY
v_call: TRBV18; j_call: TRBJ1-1; cdr3_aa: ASSTILGTEAF
v_call: TRBV6-5; j_call: TRBJ2-7; cdr3_aa: ASKRGHEQY
v_call: TRBV7-2; j_call: TRBJ1-5; cdr3_aa: ASSLAGAHKPQH
v_call: TRBV27; j_call: TRBJ2-1; cdr3_aa: ASSPGTGPYNEQF
v_call: TRBV27; j_call: TRBJ1-2; cdr3_aa: ASSPRQGRGYT
v_call: TRBV5-4; j_call: TRBJ2-1; cdr3_aa: ASSRPLAGASDEQF
v_call: TRBV28; j_call: TRBJ1-2; cdr3_aa: ASSLRGFTRGYT